This T cell receptor (beta chain) derives from a study of T cell responses to AZD1222 COVID-19 vaccine. As concerns this clone: Its specificity is not known.

Per germline, CDR1 SNHLY and CDR2 FYNNEI. The CDR3 is made up of 13 amino acids. Trimming took 0 bases from V and 10 from J, leaving 12 bases between them. Some second doses came at about 4 weeks and others at about 12 weeks; these were pooled. Libraries were prepared by immunoSEQ multiplex PCR; TCRdb keeps only in-frame clonotypes and omits some of them. The sample lists some 110,000 clones; 70% to 90% were seen once. Findings of the study overall: It was only after the peak T cell response that any repertoires were sampled. Donors skewed white British and female; clonal diversity was possibly underestimated.

The source is an adult who received the AZD1222 COVID-19 vaccine. The rearrangement joins TRBV2 to TRBJ1-1; a possible D gene is TRBD1 (6 bases). Specimen: peripheral blood, collected 28 days after the second AZD1222 dose. Written as DNA, the CDR3 is TGTGCCAGCAGTGAAGCTCTCCACAGGGTAGCTTTCTTT. Translating gives CASSEALHRVAFF.